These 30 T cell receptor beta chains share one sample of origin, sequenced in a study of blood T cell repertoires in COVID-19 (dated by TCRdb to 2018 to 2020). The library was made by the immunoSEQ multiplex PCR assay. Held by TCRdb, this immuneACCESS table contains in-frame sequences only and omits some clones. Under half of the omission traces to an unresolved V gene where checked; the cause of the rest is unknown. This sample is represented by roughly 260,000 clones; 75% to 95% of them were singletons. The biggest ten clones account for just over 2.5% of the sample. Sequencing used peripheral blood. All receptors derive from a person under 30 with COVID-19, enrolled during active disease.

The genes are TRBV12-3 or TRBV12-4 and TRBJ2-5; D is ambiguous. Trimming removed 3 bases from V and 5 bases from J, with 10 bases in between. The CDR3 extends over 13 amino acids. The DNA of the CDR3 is TGTGCCAGCAGTTTGTGGCAGAAGGAGACCCAGTACTTC. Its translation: CASSLWQKETQYF.

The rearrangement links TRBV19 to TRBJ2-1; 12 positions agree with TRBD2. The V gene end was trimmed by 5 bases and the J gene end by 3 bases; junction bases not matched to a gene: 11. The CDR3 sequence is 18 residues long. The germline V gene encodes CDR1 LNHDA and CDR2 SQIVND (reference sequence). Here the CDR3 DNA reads TGTGCCAGTAGTCCCATACTAGCGGGAGGTAGTAGCTACAATGAGCAGTTCTTC. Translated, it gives CASSPILAGGSSYNEQFF.

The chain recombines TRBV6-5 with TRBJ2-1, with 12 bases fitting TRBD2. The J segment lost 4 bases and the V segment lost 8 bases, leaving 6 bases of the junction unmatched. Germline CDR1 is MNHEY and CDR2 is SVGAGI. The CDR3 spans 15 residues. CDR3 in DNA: TGTGCCAGCCGGCTAGCGGGAGGGCGTTACAATGAGCAGTTCTTC. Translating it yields CASRLAGGRYNEQFF.

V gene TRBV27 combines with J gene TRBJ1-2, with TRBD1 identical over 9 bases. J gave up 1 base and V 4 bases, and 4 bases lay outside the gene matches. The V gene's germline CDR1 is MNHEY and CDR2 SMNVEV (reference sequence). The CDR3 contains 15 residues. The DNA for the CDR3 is TGTGCCAGCAGTTCAGGACAGGGGAATAACTATGGCTACACCTTC. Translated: CASSSGQGNNYGYTF.

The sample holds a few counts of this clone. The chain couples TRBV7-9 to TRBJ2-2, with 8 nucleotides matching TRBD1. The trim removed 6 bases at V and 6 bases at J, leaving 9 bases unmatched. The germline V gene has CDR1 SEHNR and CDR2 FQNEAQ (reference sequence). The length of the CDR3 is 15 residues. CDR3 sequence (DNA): TGTGCCAGCAGTCCAAACCGGACAGGGTCCGGGGAGCTGTTTTTT. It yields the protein CASSPNRTGSGELFF.

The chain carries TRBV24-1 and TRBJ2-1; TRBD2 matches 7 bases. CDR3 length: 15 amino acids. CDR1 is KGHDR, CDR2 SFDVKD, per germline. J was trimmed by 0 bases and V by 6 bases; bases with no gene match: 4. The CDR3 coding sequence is TGTGCCACCAGTAAACGGACTAGCTCCTACAATGAGCAGTTCTTC. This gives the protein CATSKRTSSYNEQFF.

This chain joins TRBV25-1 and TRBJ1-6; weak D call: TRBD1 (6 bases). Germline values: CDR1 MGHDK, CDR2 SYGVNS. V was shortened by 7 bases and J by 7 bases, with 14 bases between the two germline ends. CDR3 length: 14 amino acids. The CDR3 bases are TGTGCCAGCACCACACAGGGTCGGAATTCACCCCTCCACTTT. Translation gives CASTTQGRNSPLHF. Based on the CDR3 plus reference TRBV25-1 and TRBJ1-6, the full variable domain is EADIYQTPRYLVIGTGKKITLECSQTMGHDKMYWYQQDPGMELHLIHYSYGVNSTEKGDLSSESTVSRIRTEHFPLTLESARPSHTSQYLCASTTQGRNSPLHFGNGTRLTVT.

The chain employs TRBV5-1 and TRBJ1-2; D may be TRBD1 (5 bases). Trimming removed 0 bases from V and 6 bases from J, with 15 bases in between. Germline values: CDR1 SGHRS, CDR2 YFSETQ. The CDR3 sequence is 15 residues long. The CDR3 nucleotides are TGCGCCAGCAGCTTGGCCGATGGGTCGGGGGATGGCTACACCTTC. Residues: CASSLADGSGDGYTF.

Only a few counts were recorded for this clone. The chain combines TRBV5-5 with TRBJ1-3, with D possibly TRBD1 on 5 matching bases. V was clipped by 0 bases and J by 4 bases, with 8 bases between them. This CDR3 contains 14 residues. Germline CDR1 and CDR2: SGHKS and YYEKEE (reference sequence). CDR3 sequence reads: CASSLEGVGNTIYF. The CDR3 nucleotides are TGTGCCAGCAGCTTGGAAGGGGTAGGAAACACCATATATTTT.

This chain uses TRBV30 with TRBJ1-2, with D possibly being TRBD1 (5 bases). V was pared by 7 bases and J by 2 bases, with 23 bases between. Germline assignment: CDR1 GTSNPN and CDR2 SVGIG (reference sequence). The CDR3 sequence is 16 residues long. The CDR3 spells CASLRQFTFPNYGYTF. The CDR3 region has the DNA TGTGCCTCCCTTAGACAGTTCACCTTCCCAAACTATGGCTACACCTTC.

The CDR3 bases are TGTGCCAGCTCACCACGAACAGGGCCCGAGCAGTACTTC. The encoded protein is CASSPRTGPEQYF. This chain links TRBV18 with TRBJ2-7; TRBD1 is a possible D gene (6 bases). Germline V gene data show CDR1 as KGHSH and CDR2 as LQKENI. The CDR3 has 13 residues. The V and J ends lost 1 base and 6 bases respectively, with 10 bases between them.

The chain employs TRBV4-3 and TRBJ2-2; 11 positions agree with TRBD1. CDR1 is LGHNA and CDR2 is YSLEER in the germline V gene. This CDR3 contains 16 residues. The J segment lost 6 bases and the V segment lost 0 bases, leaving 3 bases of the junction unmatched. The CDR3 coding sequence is TGCGCCAGCAGCCAAGATTTGGGACAGGGGGCCGGGGAGCTGTTTTTT. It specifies CASSQDLGQGAGELFF.

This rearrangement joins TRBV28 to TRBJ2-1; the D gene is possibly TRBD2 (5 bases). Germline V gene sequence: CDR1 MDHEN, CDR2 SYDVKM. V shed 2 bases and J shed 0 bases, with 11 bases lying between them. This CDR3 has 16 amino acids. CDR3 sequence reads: CASSLSGSYSYNEQFF. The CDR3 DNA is TGTGCCAGCAGTTTAAGCGGCAGCTACTCCTACAATGAGCAGTTCTTC.

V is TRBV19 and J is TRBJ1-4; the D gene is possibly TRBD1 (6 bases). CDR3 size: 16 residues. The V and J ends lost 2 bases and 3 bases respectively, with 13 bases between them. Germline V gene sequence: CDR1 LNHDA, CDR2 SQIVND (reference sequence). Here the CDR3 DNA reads TGTGCCAGTAGTATATACCGGACAGCTCCTAATGAAAAACTGTTTTTT. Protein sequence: CASSIYRTAPNEKLFF.

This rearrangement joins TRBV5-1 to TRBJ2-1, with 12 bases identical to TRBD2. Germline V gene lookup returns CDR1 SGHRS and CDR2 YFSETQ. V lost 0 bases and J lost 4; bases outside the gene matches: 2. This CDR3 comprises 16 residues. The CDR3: CASSLEGLAGYNEQFF. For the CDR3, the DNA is TGCGCCAGCAGCTTGGAGGGACTAGCGGGTTACAATGAGCAGTTCTTC.

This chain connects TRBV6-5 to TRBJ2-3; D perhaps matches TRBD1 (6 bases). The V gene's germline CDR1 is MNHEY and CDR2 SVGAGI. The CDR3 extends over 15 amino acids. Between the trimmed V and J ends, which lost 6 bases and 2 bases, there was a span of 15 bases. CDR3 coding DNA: TGTGCCAGCAGACCGCCTCTGGGGGCCACAGATACGCAGTATTTT. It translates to CASRPPLGATDTQYF.

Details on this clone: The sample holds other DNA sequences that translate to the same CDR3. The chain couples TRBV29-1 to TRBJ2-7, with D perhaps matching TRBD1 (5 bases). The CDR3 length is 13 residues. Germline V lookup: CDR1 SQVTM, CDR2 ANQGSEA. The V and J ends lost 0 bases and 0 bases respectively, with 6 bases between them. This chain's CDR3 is CSVEDRDSYEQYF. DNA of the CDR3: TGCAGCGTTGAAGACAGGGACTCCTACGAGCAGTACTTC.

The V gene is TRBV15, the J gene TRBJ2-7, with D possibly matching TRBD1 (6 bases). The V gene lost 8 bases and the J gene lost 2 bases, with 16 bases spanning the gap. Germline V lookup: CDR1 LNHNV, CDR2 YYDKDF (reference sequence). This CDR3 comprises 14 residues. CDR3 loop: CATQIMRGTYEQYF. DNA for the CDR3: TGTGCCACCCAGATTATGAGGGGGACCTACGAGCAGTACTTC. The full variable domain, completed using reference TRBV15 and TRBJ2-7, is DAMVIQNPRYQVTQFGKPVTLSCSQTLNHNVMYWYQQKSSQAPKLLFHYYDKDFNNEADTPDNFQSRRPNTSFCFLDIRSPGLGDTAMYLCATQIMRGTYEQYFGPGTRLTVT.

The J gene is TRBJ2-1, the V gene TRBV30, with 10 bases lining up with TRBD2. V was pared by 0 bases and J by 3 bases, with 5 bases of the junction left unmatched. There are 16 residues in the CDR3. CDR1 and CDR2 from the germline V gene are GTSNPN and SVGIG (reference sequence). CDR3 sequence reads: CAWSVGTSASYNEQFF. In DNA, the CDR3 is TGTGCCTGGAGTGTGGGGACTAGCGCGAGCTACAATGAGCAGTTCTTC.

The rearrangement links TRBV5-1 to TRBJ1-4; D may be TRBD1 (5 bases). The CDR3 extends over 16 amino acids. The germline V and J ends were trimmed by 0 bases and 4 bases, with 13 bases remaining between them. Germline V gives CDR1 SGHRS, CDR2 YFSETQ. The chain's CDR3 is CASSLDDSPYNEKLFF. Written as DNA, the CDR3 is TGCGCCAGCAGCTTGGACGACAGCCCCTATAATGAAAAACTGTTTTTT.

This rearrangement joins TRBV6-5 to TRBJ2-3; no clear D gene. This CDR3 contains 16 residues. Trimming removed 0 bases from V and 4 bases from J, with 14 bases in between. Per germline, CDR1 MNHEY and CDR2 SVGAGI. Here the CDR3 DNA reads TGTGCCAGCAGTTACTCGAGGAAGCACATCCCAGATACGCAGTATTTT. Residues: CASSYSRKHIPDTQYF.

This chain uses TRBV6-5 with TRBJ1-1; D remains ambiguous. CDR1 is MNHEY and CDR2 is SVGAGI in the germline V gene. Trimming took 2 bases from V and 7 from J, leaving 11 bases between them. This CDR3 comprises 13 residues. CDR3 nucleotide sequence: TGTGCCAGCAGTTACCTAGGTGACGGTGAAGCTTTCTTT. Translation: CASSYLGDGEAFF.

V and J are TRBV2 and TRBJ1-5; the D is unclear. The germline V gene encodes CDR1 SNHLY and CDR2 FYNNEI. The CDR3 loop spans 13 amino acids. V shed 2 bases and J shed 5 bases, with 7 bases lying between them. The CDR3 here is CASSEQLDQPQHF. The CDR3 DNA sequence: TGTGCCAGCAGTGAACAACTGGATCAGCCCCAGCATTTT. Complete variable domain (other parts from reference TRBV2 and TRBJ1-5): EPEVTQTPSHQVTQMGQEVILRCVPISNHLYFYWYRQILGQKVEFLVSFYNNEISEKSEIFDDQFSVERPDGSNFTLKIRSTKLEDSAMYFCASSEQLDQPQHFGDGTRLSIL.

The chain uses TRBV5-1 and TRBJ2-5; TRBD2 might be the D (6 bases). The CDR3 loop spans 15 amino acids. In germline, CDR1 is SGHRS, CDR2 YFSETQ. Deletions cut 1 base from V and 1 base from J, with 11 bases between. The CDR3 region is CASSLSASVQETQYF. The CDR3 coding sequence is TGCGCCAGCAGCTTGTCGGCTAGCGTCCAAGAGACCCAGTACTTC.

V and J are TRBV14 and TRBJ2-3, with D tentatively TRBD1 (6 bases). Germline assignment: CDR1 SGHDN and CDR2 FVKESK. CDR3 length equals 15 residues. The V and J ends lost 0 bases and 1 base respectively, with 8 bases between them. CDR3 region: CASSQDYRGTDTQYF. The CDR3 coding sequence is TGTGCCAGCAGCCAAGACTACAGGGGCACAGATACGCAGTATTTT.

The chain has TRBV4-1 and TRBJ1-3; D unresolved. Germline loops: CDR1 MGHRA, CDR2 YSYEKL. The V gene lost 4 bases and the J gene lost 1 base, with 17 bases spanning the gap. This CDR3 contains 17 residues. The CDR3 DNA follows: TGCGCCAGCAGCCTTAGAGGTATGGGTGTGTCTGGAAACACCATATATTTT. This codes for CASSLRGMGVSGNTIYF.

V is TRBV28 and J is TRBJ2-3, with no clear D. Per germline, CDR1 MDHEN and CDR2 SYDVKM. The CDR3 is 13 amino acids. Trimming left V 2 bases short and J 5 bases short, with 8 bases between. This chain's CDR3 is CASSLPPRDTQYF. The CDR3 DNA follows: TGTGCCAGCAGTTTACCTCCGCGAGATACGCAGTATTTT.

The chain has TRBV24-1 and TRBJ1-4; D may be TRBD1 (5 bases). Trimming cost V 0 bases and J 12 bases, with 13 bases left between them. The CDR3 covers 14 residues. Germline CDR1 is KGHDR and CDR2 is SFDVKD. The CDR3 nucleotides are TGTGCCACCAGTGATTTGGCCCAGCCGGGGGAACTGTTTTTT. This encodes CATSDLAQPGELFF.

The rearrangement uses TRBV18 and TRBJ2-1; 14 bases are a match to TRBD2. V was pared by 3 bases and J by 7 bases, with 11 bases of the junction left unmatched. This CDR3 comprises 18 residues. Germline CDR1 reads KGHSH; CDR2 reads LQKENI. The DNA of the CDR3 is TGTGCCAGCTCACCCGGGACAGGGGGGACTAGCGGGAGAAATGAGCAGTTCTTC. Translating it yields CASSPGTGGTSGRNEQFF.

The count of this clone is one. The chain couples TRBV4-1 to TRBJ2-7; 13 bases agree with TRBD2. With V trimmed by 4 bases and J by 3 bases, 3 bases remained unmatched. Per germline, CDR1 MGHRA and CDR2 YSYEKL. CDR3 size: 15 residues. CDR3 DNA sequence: TGCGCCAGCAGCCCTTGGACTAGCGGGAGCTACGAGCAGTACTTC. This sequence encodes CASSPWTSGSYEQYF.